The clone carrying this T cell receptor beta chain was counted a few times. No antigen is known for it. This entry comes from a study of cytotoxic CD8 clonotypes in ibrutinib-treated CLL. Study-level background: Patients gave response samples after a median about eleven months of treatment, range 6 to 36.

Data came from immunoSEQ multiplex PCR; TCRdb stores just in-frame clones and leaves some out. The sample records more than 9,500 clones, 60% to 80% being singletons. The study's findings and limits: Clonality increased at ibrutinib response, then returned toward baseline at progression. With treatment, public clonotypes, which were uncommon, either contracted or remained stable.

This receptor was identified in a human donor with chronic lymphocytic leukemia. The sample was PBMCs, taken before ibrutinib treatment.

This CDR3 is CASSLNESDQPQHF. DNA for the CDR3: TGTGCCAGCAGTTTAAATGAGTCAGATCAGCCCCAGCATTTT. The chain carries TRBV28 and TRBJ1-5, with D unclear. Germline assignment: CDR1 MDHEN and CDR2 SYDVKM. V lost 2 bases and J lost 5, with 10 bases in between. The CDR3 loop spans 14 amino acids.